Presented here are 2 T cell receptor beta chains from one specimen sequenced in a study of blood T cell repertoires in COVID-19. Profiling relied on immunoSEQ multiplex PCR, and the TCRdb table lists in-frame clones only, not all of them. Among about 370,000 clones listed, roughly 90% were seen once. The sample comprised peripheral blood. These receptor sequences come from a woman in her twenties or thirties with COVID-19, enrolled during active disease.

As concerns this clone: One end of the junction varies from germline; a read error may be responsible. The rearrangement links TRBV19 to TRBJ2-7; a possible D gene is TRBD2 (5 bases). The V gene's germline CDR1 is LNHDA and CDR2 SQIVND (reference sequence). CDR3 length: 13 amino acids. CDR3 loop: CVSSGRRSFEQYF. The CDR3 DNA is TGTGTCAGTAGTGGCAGGAGGTCCTTCGAGCAGTACTTC.

V gene TRBV3-1 (or the pseudogene TRBV3-2) combines with J gene TRBJ2-4; a possible D gene is TRBD1 (5 bases). CDR1 LGHDT and CDR2 YNNKEL come from the germline V gene (reference sequence). The length of the CDR3 is 15 residues. The V end lost 4 bases, the J end lost 0 bases, and 10 bases lay between the germline ends. The CDR3 loop reads CASSPGHLAKNIQYF. In nucleotides, the CDR3 is TGTGCCAGCAGCCCAGGGCATCTAGCCAAAAACATTCAGTACTTC.